This record looks at one TCR beta chain sequence and its context. This clone has only one observation. The clone's antigen remains unknown. No base quality values were provided; no much bigger clone lies one nucleotide off. Using the deep immunoSEQ assay, multiplex PCR amplified TCR CDR3 regions from genomic DNA. Extracted genomic DNA from each cell subset was distributed evenly across all wells of several immunoSEQ 96-well plates, and each plate was treated as a replicate. For sorted subsets, 200 to 250 ng of genomic DNA, equivalent to around 30,000 T cell genomes, went into each replicate PCR. Purified libraries were quantified with a Qubit 3.0 fluorometer, sized on a Bioanalyzer 2100, and re-quantified with the KAPA Library Quantification kit. Each immunoSEQ 96-well plate was sequenced on its own single-read 150-cycle Illumina NextSeq 550 flow cell. The original pipeline was this. Because only junctional sequences without quality scores were contained in the immunoSEQ output, filtering matching that applied to full-length reads could not be performed. To assign V/J genes and CDR3, sequences were annotated using PyIR, a Python wrapper for IgBLAST v1.9, with IMGT germline references. Reads with weak V/J assignments (E-value above 1e-6), missing CDR3, stop codons, out-of-frame junctions, or ambiguous translated residues were removed. V3J clonotypes were defined as sequences sharing the same inferred V gene, J gene, and CDR3 amino acid sequence. To compute the percentage overlap between repertoires, the number of shared unique clonotypes was divided by the size of the smaller repertoire. Richness of each repertoire was evaluated using RTK rarefaction, the Chao1 estimator, and Recon v2.1 estimates of unobserved clonotypes. OLGA was used to compute generation probabilities for all TCRbeta clonotypes that the gDNA method yielded from a handful of donors. Drawn from immuneACCESS, this table holds only the in-frame rearrangements with V and J called that TCRdb kept. Clones are partly lost; checked studies trace under half to an unresolved V gene and leave the rest unexplained. That table is the source of V, J and clone size, and D and trimming were worked out from the DNA. The sample records 2 million to 2.5 million clones, approximately 95% of which are singletons. Roughly 0.13% of the sample goes to the ten largest clones.

The sample belongs to a study of shared clonotypes between healthy human individuals (dated by TCRdb to the early 2020s). For context, the study as a whole: The cohort comprised two women and three men aged 18 to 49 years. For each donor, three plates each were used for CD4 naive and CD4 memory, two plates were used for CD8 naive, and one plate was used for CD8 memory. Each donor's leukapheresis produced roughly between roughly 0.85 and 10 billion PBMCs. To increase sequencing depth and limit assay-specific biases, TCR repertoire library preparation and sequencing were carried out by different laboratories using diverse techniques. To estimate repertoire size and how much clonotype sharing occurs between individuals, the study deeply sequenced the blood TCR repertoires of five healthy adults. General findings and caveats noted by the study authors: Rarefaction of sorted-subset datasets indicated incomplete sequencing despite the large sequencing depth. Across a few donors, about 5.2% of naive CD4, approximately 4% of naive CD8, approximately 2.5% of memory CD4, and over 0.35% of memory CD8 clonotypes were shared. Based on pairwise subsampling, the degree of clonotype sharing among donors was expected to be affected by sequencing depth. Higher generation probabilities were observed for clonotypes shared by all four sorted-subset donors than for non-shared clonotypes. Sampling was restricted to blood, and TCR repertoires in tissues likely differ from the TCR repertoires found in blood. The genetic and exposure-history diversity represented was limited by the small number of donors. Naive subsets generally had larger estimated clonotype richness than memory subsets did.

Donors were healthy HIV-negative adults with no recently reported acute infections or vaccinations. Only Caucasian adults living in Nashville, Tennessee, USA were represented among the donors. CD4+ T cells were enriched by magnetic negative selection, after which naive cells were positively selected on CD45RA and the negative fraction was taken as the memory subset. Blood was collected by leukapheresis, and PBMCs were isolated by Ficoll-Histopaque density gradient centrifugation and then cryopreserved in liquid nitrogen vapor phase. Analytical flow cytometry was used to check the purity and quantity of every magnetically sorted T cell population. Genomic DNA was isolated from every sorted fraction and measured by UV absorbance on a Nanodrop 2000c. This TCR came from a man aged 18 to 30 in good health. Material: naive CD4+ T cells sorted from blood. Interpreted using the paper, the cell subset or site label stands for: CD45RA+ positively selected.

Here the CDR3 is given as CASRERGRWEQYF. The bases read TGTGCCAGTCGTGAGAGGGGGCGTTGGGAGCAGTACTTC. The sequence links TRBV2 to TRBJ2-7, with 7 middle bases fitting TRBD1. Taken from cysteine to phenylalanine, the CDR3 has 13 residues. Here the CDR3 DNA is all that survives: 39 bases in frame from base 1. The germline V gene provides CDR1 SNHLY and CDR2 FYNNEI. V and J are trimmed by 9 bases and 7 bases, and the gene matches miss 12 bases of the junction.